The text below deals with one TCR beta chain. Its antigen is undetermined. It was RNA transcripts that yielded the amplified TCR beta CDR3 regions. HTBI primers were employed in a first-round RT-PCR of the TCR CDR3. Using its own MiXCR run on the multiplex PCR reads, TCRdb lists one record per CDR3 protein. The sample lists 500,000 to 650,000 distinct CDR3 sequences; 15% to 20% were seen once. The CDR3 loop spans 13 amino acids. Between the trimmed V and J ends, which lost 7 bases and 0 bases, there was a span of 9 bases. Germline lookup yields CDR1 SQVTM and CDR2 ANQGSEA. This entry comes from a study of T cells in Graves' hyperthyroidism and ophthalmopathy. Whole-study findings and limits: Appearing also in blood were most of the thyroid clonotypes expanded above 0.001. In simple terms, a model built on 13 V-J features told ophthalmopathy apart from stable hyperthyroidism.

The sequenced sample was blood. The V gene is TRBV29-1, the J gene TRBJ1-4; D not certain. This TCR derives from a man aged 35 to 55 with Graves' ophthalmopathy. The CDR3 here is CSGLSATNEKLFF. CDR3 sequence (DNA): TGCAGCGGTCTAAGTGCAACTAATGAAAAACTGTTTTTT. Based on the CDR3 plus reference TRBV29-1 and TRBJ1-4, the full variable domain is SAVISQKPSRDICQRGTSLTIQCQVDSQVTMMFWYRQQPGQSLTLIATANQGSEATYESGFVIDKFPISRPNLTFSTLTVSNMSPEDSSIYLCSGLSATNEKLFFGSGTQLSVL.